This T cell receptor beta chain derives from a study of identical twins. General observations from the study: It was cross-sectional statistical analysis, not following the same donors, that the conclusions relied on. The degree of excess twin sharing was weaker in beta out-of-frame sequences. Invariant MAIT and iNKT cells are populations that could partly confound zero-insertion analyses. Insertions ran lower in abundant cord blood beta clonotypes, though not in memory repertoires.

TCRdb redid the calling of the 5' RACE reads with MiXCR, one entry per CDR3 protein. Seen here are fewer than 450,000 distinct CDR3 sequences, approximately 10% observed once, and the top ten hold roughly 9%. This clonotype was found many times. The antigen is not known. This CDR3 is built from 14 residues. Trimming took 3 bases from V and 7 from J, leaving 12 bases between them. The chain has TRBV12-3 or TRBV12-4 and TRBJ2-2, with a possible D match to TRBD2 (6 bases). This receptor was taken from a woman aged 45-65 years in good health. Sequenced input: naive T cells sorted from blood. The CDR3 spells CASSFQTSDGELFF. The CDR3 DNA is TGTGCCAGCAGTTTCCAGACTAGTGACGGGGAGCTGTTTTTT.